This record looks at one T cell receptor beta chain sequence and its context. Its antigen is unknown. No per-base quality is available; no much larger clone lies one base away. The method behind the library was 5' RACE. Sequencing used an Illumina HiSeq 2000. A universal primer binding site was introduced by template switching, and a unique molecular identifier was present in the final cDNA, enabling accurate counting of TCR cDNA molecules. Specific primers in the conserved constant-segment region were used to synthesize first-strand cDNA for TCR alpha and beta chains. To control for contamination, every cDNA library carried two barcodes: a SMART-Mk sample barcode plus Illumina barcodes. TruSeq adapter sequences, together with Illumina sample barcodes, were added in two successive PCR steps. TCR alpha and beta cDNA libraries were sequenced on the Illumina HiSeq platform with custom primers. The paper's processing steps were these. MiGEC was used to process raw reads and extract unique molecular identifiers, and MiXCR was used to find CDR3 positions. For each individual, recombination models were inferred using an EM algorithm with the repgenHMM and IGoR tools. The analysis of shared clonotypes was done with the tcR package in R, with sharing normalized by the product of cloneset sizes. Out-of-frame nonproductive sequences were analyzed to study raw recombination free of thymic and clonal selection effects. Through fastp at Q25 and MiXCR, TCRdb rebuilt clones from the public reads, retaining in-frame beta chains. Rows with a matching CDR3 protein are joined into one entry that keeps the most common DNA and genes. These V and J calls originate from TCRdb's pipeline instead of the authors' own analysis. The sample data list 690,000 or so distinct CDR3 sequences, and roughly 8% of these were observed just once. The ten largest clones represent 0.75% to 1% of the sample.

Only healthy Caucasian donors were included. The twin cohort consisted of three pairs of female monozygotic twins, all aged roughly 18 to 29 years. Peripheral blood mononuclear cells were the source from which RNA for the TCR libraries was isolated. This sample was included in a study of identical twins (dated by TCRdb to about 2016). Looking at the study overall: To test whether fetal clonotypes persist, this study deep-sequenced TCR alpha and beta repertoires from monozygotic twins, from unrelated adults of various ages, and from cord blood. Replicate twin experiments were performed at different times using different library preparation protocols to rule out contamination.

General study outcomes and caveats: The excess sharing between twins in beta out-of-frame sequences was weaker because fewer shared sequences reduced the signal-to-noise ratio. In monozygotic twins, recombination models systematically underestimated out-of-frame TCR alpha sharing, but the models matched the sharing seen between unrelated individuals. Abundant cord blood beta clonotypes carried fewer insertions; young adult naive repertoires showed a weaker similar trend, while memory repertoires showed none. Because the same donors could not be followed over many years, the conclusions relied on cross-sectional statistical analysis. Compared with coincidental sharing between unrelated individuals, out-of-frame TCR alpha sequences shared between twins showed an excess of sequences with low generation probability. Zero-insertion analyses could be partly confounded by invariant T cells such as MAIT and iNKT, although diverse VJ usage argued against such confounding for most clonotypes.

In addition, the sample was reused for a study of yellow fever vaccine responses in identical twins. Looking at the second paper: The authors reported that the T cell response to vaccination in identical twins appeared partly convergent and partly personalized. In identical twins, the study followed T cell clones that responded to the vaccine with precision.

What was sequenced was PBMCs. The receptor comes from a young woman in good health.

The CDR3 region: CASSLPYDRAGELFF. The DNA sequence reads TGCGCCAGCAGCTTGCCCTATGACAGGGCCGGGGAGCTGTTTTTT. The V and J genes are TRBV5-1 and TRBJ2-2; 7 bases in the middle match TRBD1. CDR1 is given as SGHRS and CDR2 as YFSETQ, both from the germline V gene. Including the terminal cysteine and phenylalanine, the CDR3 comprises 15 residues. Only the CDR3 portion is preserved as DNA: 45 bases, with reading frame beginning at the first base. From V the trimming removes 1 base and from J it removes 6 bases, while the gene matches leave 6 bases of the junction unaccounted for.